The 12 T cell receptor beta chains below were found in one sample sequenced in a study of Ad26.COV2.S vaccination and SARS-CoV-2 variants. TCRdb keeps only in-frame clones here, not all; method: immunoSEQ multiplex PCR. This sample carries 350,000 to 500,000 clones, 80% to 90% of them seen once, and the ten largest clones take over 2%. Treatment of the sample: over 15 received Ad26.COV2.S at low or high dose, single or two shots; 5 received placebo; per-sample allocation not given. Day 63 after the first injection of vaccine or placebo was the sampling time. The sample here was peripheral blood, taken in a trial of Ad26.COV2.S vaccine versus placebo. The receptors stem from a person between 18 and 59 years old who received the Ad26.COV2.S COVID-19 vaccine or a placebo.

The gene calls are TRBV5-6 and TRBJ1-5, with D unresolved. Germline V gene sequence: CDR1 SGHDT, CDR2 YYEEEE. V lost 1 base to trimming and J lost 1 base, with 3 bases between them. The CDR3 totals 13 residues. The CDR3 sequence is CASSLRSNQPQHF. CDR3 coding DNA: TGTGCCAGCAGCTTGCGAAGCAATCAGCCCCAGCATTTT. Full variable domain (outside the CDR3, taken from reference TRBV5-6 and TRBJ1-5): DAGVTQSPTHLIKTRGQQVTLRCSPKSGHDTVSWYQQALGQGPQFIFQYYEEEERQRGNFPDRFSGHQFPNYSSELNVNALLLGDSALYLCASSLRSNQPQHFGDGTRLSIL.

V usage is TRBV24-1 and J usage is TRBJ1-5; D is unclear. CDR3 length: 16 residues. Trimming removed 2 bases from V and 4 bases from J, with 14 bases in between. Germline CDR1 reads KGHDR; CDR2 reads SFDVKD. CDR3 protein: CATSDSAEPTNQPQHF. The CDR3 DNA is TGTGCCACCAGTGATTCTGCGGAACCGACGAATCAGCCCCAGCATTTT.

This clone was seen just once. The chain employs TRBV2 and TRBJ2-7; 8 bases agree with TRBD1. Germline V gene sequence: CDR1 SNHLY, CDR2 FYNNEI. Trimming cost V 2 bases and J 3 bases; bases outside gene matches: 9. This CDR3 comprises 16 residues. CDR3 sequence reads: CASSESGGTGNYEQYF. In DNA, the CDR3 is TGTGCCAGCAGTGAAAGTGGCGGGACAGGTAACTACGAGCAGTACTTC.

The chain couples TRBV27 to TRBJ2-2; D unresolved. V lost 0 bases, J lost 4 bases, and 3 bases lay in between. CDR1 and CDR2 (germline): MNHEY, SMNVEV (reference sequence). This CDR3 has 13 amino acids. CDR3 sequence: CASSLSVTGELFF. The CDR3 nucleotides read TGTGCCAGCAGTTTATCCGTCACCGGGGAGCTGTTTTTT.

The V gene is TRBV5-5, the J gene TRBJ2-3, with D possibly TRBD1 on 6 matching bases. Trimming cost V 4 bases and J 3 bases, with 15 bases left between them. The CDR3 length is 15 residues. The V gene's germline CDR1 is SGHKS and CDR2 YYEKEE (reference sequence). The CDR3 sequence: CASSPTGTRTDTQYF. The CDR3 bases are TGTGCCAGCAGCCCCACAGGGACCAGAACAGATACGCAGTATTTT.

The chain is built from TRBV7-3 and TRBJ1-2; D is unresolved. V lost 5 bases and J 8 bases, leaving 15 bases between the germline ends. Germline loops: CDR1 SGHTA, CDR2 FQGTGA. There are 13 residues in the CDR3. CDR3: CASSPRPGMGYTF. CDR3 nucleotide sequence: TGTGCCAGCAGCCCCAGGCCGGGGATGGGCTACACCTTC.

Here the CDR3 reads CASCEMPAKNIQYF. DNA of the CDR3: TGCGCCAGCTGCGAAATGCCAGCCAAAAACATTCAGTACTTC. This chain joins TRBV4-1 and TRBJ2-4; D gene ambiguous. The germline CDR1 and CDR2 sequences are MGHRA and YSYEKL. CDR3 size: 14 residues. V gave up 8 bases and J gave up 0 bases, with 11 bases separating them.

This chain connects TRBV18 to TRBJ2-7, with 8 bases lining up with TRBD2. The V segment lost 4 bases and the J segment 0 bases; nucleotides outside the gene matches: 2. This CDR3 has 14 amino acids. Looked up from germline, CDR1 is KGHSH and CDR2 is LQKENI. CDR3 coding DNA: TGTGCCAGCTCACAGCGGGGGAACTCCTACGAGCAGTACTTC. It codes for CASSQRGNSYEQYF.

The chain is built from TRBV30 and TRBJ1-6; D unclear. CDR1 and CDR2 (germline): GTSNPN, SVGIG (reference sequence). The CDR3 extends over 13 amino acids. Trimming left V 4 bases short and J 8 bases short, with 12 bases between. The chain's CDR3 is CAWKRTGDSPLHF. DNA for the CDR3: TGTGCCTGGAAAAGGACCGGGGATTCACCCCTCCACTTT.

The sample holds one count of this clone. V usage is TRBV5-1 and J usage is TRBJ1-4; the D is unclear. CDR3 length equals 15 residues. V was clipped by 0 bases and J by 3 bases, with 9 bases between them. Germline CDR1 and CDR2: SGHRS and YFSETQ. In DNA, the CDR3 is TGCGCCAGCAGCTTGGGCGCCGGATCTAATGAAAAACTGTTTTTT. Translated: CASSLGAGSNEKLFF.

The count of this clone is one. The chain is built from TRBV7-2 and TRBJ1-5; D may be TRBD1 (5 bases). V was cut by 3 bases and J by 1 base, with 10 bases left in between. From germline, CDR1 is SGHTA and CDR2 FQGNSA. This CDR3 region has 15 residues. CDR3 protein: CASSFRGGSNQPQHF. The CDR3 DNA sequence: TGTGCCAGCAGCTTCCGGGGGGGGAGCAATCAGCCCCAGCATTTT.

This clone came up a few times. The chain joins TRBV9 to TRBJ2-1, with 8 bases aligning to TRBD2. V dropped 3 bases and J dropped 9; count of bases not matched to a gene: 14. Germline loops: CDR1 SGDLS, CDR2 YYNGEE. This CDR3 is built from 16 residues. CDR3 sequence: CASSAGRGGKIGEQFF. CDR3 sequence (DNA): TGTGCCAGCAGCGCCGGGAGGGGCGGGAAAATCGGTGAGCAGTTCTTC.